These T cell receptor beta chains were read from a single sample in a study of blood T cell repertoires in COVID-19. The repertoire was sequenced with immunoSEQ multiplex PCR; TCRdb's copy has only in-frame clones and lacks some. The sample carries approximately 180,000 clones, around 87% recorded once. Sequencing used peripheral blood. The source of these receptors is a man between 40 and 49 years old with active or convalescent COVID-19. Each CDR3 is given with its conserved first and last residue. A D gene is named only where the DNA matches it firmly. Only some rows state a clone size, as once, few, many or a class for expanded clones.

clone_size: once; d_call: TRBD1; v_call: TRBV10-3; j_call: TRBJ1-1; cdr3_aa: CAISSEDRLNTEAFF; cdr3_nt: TGTGCCATCAGTTCCGAGGACAGGCTGAACACTGAAGCTTTCTTT
clone_size: few; d_call: TRBD1; v_call: TRBV7-9; j_call: TRBJ2-3; cdr3_aa: CASSAGQGDIDTQYF; cdr3_nt: TGTGCCAGCAGCGCAGGACAGGGGGATATTGATACGCAGTATTTT
clone_size: once; d_call: -; v_call: TRBV11-2; j_call: TRBJ2-5; cdr3_aa: CASSRMGAKTQYF; cdr3_nt: TGTGCCAGCAGCCGAATGGGGGCAAAGACCCAGTACTTC
clone_size: -; d_call: TRBD1; v_call: TRBV18; j_call: TRBJ1-5; cdr3_aa: CASSPGTGGPQPQHF; cdr3_nt: TGTGCCAGCTCACCAGGGACAGGGGGCCCGCAGCCCCAGCATTTT
clone_size: once; d_call: TRBD2; v_call: TRBV3-1/TRBV3-2; j_call: TRBJ2-7; cdr3_aa: CASSQGLAGVSYEQYF; cdr3_nt: TGTGCCAGCAGCCAGGGACTAGCGGGTGTCTCCTACGAGCAGTACTTC
clone_size: -; d_call: -; v_call: TRBV5-1; j_call: TRBJ1-6; cdr3_aa: CASSLVSGRKNSPLHF; cdr3_nt: TGCGCCAGCAGCTTGGTGTCAGGGAGGAAGAATTCACCCCTCCACTTT
clone_size: -; d_call: TRBD1; v_call: TRBV28; j_call: TRBJ2-6; cdr3_aa: CASSLQGAPGANVLTF; cdr3_nt: TGTGCCAGCAGTTTACAGGGGGCGCCGGGGGCCAACGTCCTGACTTTC
clone_size: -; d_call: -; v_call: TRBV18; j_call: TRBJ1-2; cdr3_aa: CASSPPAAGGYGYTF; cdr3_nt: TGTGCCAGCTCACCACCGGCGGCAGGAGGCTATGGCTACACCTTC
clone_size: -; d_call: -; v_call: TRBV28; j_call: TRBJ1-2; cdr3_aa: CASSGARSASGYTF; cdr3_nt: TGTGCCAGCAGTGGTGCCCGGAGTGCGTCTGGCTACACCTTC
clone_size: once; d_call: TRBD1; v_call: TRBV2; j_call: TRBJ1-2; cdr3_aa: CASRATGANYGYTF; cdr3_nt: TGTGCCAGCAGAGCGACAGGGGCTAACTATGGCTACACCTTC
clone_size: -; d_call: -; v_call: TRBV5-5; j_call: TRBJ1-4; cdr3_aa: CASSPTAGQFSATNEKLFF; cdr3_nt: TGTGCCAGCAGCCCCACGGCGGGCCAGTTTTCGGCAACTAATGAAAAACTGTTTTTT
clone_size: -; d_call: -; v_call: TRBV10-3; j_call: TRBJ2-1; cdr3_aa: CAISAGSDNEQFF; cdr3_nt: TGTGCCATCAGTGCGGGATCGGACAATGAGCAGTTCTTC
clone_size: -; d_call: -; v_call: TRBV10-1; j_call: TRBJ2-1; cdr3_aa: CASSDTGYEQFF; cdr3_nt: TGCGCCAGCAGTGACACGGGATATGAGCAGTTCTTC
clone_size: many; d_call: -; v_call: TRBV29-1; j_call: TRBJ1-6; cdr3_aa: CSVDPGPYNSPLHF; cdr3_nt: TGCAGCGTTGACCCAGGGCCATATAATTCACCCCTCCACTTT
clone_size: -; d_call: TRBD1; v_call: TRBV29-1; j_call: TRBJ2-3; cdr3_aa: CSVVRQGGTDTQYF; cdr3_nt: TGCAGCGTTGTCCGACAGGGGGGCACAGATACGCAGTATTTT
clone_size: -; d_call: -; v_call: TRBV27; j_call: TRBJ2-7; cdr3_aa: CASSTPWAPPYEQYF; cdr3_nt: TGTGCCAGCAGTACCCCCTGGGCTCCCCCCTACGAGCAGTACTTC
clone_size: -; d_call: -; v_call: TRBV7-3; j_call: TRBJ2-3; cdr3_aa: CASSLMRPTDTQYF; cdr3_nt: TGTGCCAGCAGCTTAATGAGGCCGACAGATACGCAGTATTTT
clone_size: -; d_call: -; v_call: TRBV6-1; j_call: TRBJ1-3; cdr3_aa: CASSEFLATISGNTIYF; cdr3_nt: TGTGCCAGCAGTGAATTCCTAGCCACGATCTCTGGAAACACCATATATTTT
clone_size: once; d_call: TRBD1; v_call: TRBV7-9; j_call: TRBJ1-4; cdr3_aa: CASSSLDRVEKLFF; cdr3_nt: TGTGCCAGCAGTTCACTCGACAGGGTTGAAAAACTGTTTTTT
clone_size: -; d_call: -; v_call: TRBV4-2; j_call: TRBJ1-2; cdr3_aa: CASSQPLRVAGDDGYTF; cdr3_nt: TGTGCCAGCAGCCAACCCCTGAGAGTGGCGGGAGATGATGGCTACACCTTC
clone_size: -; d_call: -; v_call: TRBV5-1; j_call: TRBJ2-2; cdr3_aa: CASSLEGYAGELFF; cdr3_nt: TGCGCCAGCAGCTTGGAGGGGTACGCCGGGGAGCTGTTTTTT
clone_size: -; d_call: -; v_call: TRBV25-1; j_call: TRBJ1-4; cdr3_aa: CASSEDGLNEKLFF; cdr3_nt: TGTGCCAGCAGTGAGGACGGACTTAATGAAAAACTGTTTTTT
clone_size: -; d_call: TRBD2; v_call: TRBV5-4; j_call: TRBJ2-1; cdr3_aa: CASSLGLAGNEQFF; cdr3_nt: TGTGCCAGCAGCTTGGGACTAGCGGGGAATGAGCAGTTCTTC
clone_size: -; d_call: -; v_call: TRBV7-9; j_call: TRBJ2-7; cdr3_aa: CASSSRAGSSYEQYF; cdr3_nt: TGTGCCAGCAGCTCACGGGCGGGGAGCTCCTACGAGCAGTACTTC
clone_size: -; d_call: TRBD1; v_call: TRBV10-3; j_call: TRBJ1-1; cdr3_aa: CATLQGPNTEAFF; cdr3_nt: TGTGCCACATTACAGGGGCCGAACACTGAAGCTTTCTTT
clone_size: -; d_call: -; v_call: TRBV5-4; j_call: TRBJ1-2; cdr3_aa: CASSDRSGNRDGYTF; cdr3_nt: TGTGCCAGCAGCGATCGATCCGGGAACAGGGATGGCTACACCTTC
clone_size: -; d_call: -; v_call: TRBV5-1; j_call: TRBJ1-4; cdr3_aa: CASSSGTRVSNEKLFF; cdr3_nt: TGCGCCAGCAGCTCCGGAACCAGGGTTTCAAATGAAAAACTGTTTTTT
clone_size: -; d_call: TRBD2; v_call: TRBV9; j_call: TRBJ2-2; cdr3_aa: CASSRKRGANTGELFF; cdr3_nt: TGTGCCAGCAGCAGGAAGCGGGGGGCGAACACCGGGGAGCTGTTTTTT
clone_size: -; d_call: TRBD1; v_call: TRBV11-3; j_call: TRBJ1-3; cdr3_aa: CASSGGQGHTIYF; cdr3_nt: TGTGCCAGCAGCGGCGGACAGGGCCACACCATATATTTT
clone_size: -; d_call: -; v_call: TRBV30; j_call: TRBJ1-5; cdr3_aa: CAWSVRGPQPQHF; cdr3_nt: TGTGCCTGGAGTGTACGAGGGCCTCAGCCCCAGCATTTT
clone_size: few; d_call: -; v_call: TRBV7-2; j_call: TRBJ1-1; cdr3_aa: CASSRDKNTEAFF; cdr3_nt: TGTGCCAGCAGCAGAGACAAGAACACTGAAGCTTTCTTT
clone_size: -; d_call: -; v_call: TRBV29-1; j_call: TRBJ2-1; cdr3_aa: CSVTWGPASNEQFF; cdr3_nt: TGCAGCGTTACCTGGGGGCCGGCTAGCAATGAGCAGTTCTTC
clone_size: -; d_call: TRBD2; v_call: TRBV11-2; j_call: TRBJ2-1; cdr3_aa: CASSLPPGLAANEQFF; cdr3_nt: TGTGCCAGCAGCTTGCCACCGGGACTAGCGGCCAATGAGCAGTTCTTC
clone_size: -; d_call: -; v_call: TRBV28; j_call: TRBJ1-1; cdr3_aa: CASSYGLGTEAFF; cdr3_nt: TGTGCCAGCAGCTACGGACTAGGGACTGAAGCTTTCTTT
clone_size: -; d_call: -; v_call: TRBV10-1; j_call: TRBJ2-2; cdr3_aa: CASSGEAGELFF; cdr3_nt: TGCGCCAGCAGTGGGGAGGCCGGGGAGCTGTTTTTT
clone_size: -; d_call: TRBD2; v_call: TRBV28; j_call: TRBJ2-1; cdr3_aa: CASSFGRAGGTYNEQFF; cdr3_nt: TGTGCCAGCAGTTTTGGCCGAGCGGGGGGGACCTACAATGAGCAGTTCTTC
clone_size: once; d_call: TRBD1; v_call: TRBV5-6; j_call: TRBJ1-5; cdr3_aa: CASRQNLGTGGNQPQHF; cdr3_nt: TGTGCCAGCAGACAGAACCTGGGGACAGGGGGAAATCAGCCCCAGCATTTT